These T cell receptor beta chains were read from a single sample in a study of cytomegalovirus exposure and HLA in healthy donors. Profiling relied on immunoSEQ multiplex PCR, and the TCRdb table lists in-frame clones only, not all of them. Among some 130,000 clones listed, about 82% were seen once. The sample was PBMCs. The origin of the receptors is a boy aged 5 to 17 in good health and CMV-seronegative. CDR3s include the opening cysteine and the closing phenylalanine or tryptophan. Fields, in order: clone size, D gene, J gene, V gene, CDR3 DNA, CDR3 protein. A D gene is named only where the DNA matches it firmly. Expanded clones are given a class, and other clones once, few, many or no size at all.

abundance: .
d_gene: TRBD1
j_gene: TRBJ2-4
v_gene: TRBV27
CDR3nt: TGTGCCAGCAGCTCGGGACAGGGGTTAAACATTCAGTACTTC
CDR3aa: CASSSGQGLNIQYF

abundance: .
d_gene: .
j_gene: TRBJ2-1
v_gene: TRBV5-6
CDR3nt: TGTGCCAGCAGCTTAACAGGTAATGAGCAGTTCTTC
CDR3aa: CASSLTGNEQFF

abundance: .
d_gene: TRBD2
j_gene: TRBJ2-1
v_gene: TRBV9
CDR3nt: TGTGCCAGCAGCGCCGGACTAGCGGGGTACAATGAGCAGTTCTTC
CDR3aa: CASSAGLAGYNEQFF

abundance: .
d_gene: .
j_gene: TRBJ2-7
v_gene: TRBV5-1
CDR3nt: TGCGCCAGCAGGCCAGGGTTAGGCTACGAGCAGTACTTC
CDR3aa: CASRPGLGYEQYF

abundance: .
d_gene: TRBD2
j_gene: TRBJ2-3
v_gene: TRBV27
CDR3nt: TGTGCCAGCAGTCCCCTAGCGGGGAACACAGATACGCAGTATTTT
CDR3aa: CASSPLAGNTDTQYF

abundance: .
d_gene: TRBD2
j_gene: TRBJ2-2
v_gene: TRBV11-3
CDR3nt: TGTGCCAGCAGCCCCCGGACTAGCTCGACCGGGGAGCTGTTTTTT
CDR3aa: CASSPRTSSTGELFF

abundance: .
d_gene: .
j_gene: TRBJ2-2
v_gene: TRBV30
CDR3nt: TGTGCCTGGGGGTGGGGACTGGGAGCGAACACTGGGGAGCTGTTTTTT
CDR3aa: CAWGWGLGANTGELFF

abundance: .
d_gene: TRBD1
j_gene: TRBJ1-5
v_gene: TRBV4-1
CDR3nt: TGCGCCAGCAGCCAAGGTGCCGGACAGGGGGGCAGGTTAAACAATCAGCCCCAGCATTTT
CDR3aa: CASSQGAGQGGRLNNQPQHF

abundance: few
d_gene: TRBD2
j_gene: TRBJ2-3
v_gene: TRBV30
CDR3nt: TGTGCCTGGTCCCTAGCGGGACCCGCGGCAGATACGCAGTATTTT
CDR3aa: CAWSLAGPAADTQYF

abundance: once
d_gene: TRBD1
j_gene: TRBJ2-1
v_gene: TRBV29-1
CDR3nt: TGCAGCGCGAGGGACAGCCAACAGGGCGGTGAGCAGTTCTTC
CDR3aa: CSARDSQQGGEQFF

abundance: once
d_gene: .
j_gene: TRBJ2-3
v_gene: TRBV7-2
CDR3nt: TGTGCCAGCAGCGCCCGGGACAAATCGTGGGGAGATACGCAGTATTTT
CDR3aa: CASSARDKSWGDTQYF

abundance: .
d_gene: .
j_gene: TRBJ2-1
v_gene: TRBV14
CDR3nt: TGTGCCAGCAGCGGAGAGGGACTCCTCAATGAGCAGTTCTTC
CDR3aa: CASSGEGLLNEQFF

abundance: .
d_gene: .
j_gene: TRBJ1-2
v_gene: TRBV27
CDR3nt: TGCCCCCCCACGGGGGAGCGTTGGTATGGCTACACCTTC
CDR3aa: CPPTGERWYGYTF

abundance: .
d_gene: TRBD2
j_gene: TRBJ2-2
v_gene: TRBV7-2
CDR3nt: TGTGCCAGCAGGGCCGGGACTAGAATTTCGCGGACCGGGGAGCTGTTTTTT
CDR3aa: CASRAGTRISRTGELFF

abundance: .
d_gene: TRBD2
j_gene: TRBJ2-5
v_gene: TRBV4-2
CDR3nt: TGTGCCAGCAGACCTGAGACTAGCGGAGACCAAGAGACCCAGTACTTC
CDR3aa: CASRPETSGDQETQYF

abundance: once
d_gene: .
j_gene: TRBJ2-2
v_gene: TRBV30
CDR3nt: TGTGCCTGGAGTGGGTTACAGGGGAACACCGGGGAGCTGTTTTTT
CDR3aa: CAWSGLQGNTGELFF

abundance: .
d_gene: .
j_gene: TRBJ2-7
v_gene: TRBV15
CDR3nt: TGTGCCACCAGCAGTACAGCCCCCGCGTACGAGCAGTACTTC
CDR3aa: CATSSTAPAYEQYF

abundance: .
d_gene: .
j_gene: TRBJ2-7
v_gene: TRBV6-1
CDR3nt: TGTGCCAGCAGGGCGACGGGCTACGAGCAGTACTTC
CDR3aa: CASRATGYEQYF

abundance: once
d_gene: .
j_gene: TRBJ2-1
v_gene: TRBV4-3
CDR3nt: TGCGCCAGCAGCCAAGATAGGGGCCCGGGCTGGAATGAGCAGTTCTTC
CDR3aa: CASSQDRGPGWNEQFF

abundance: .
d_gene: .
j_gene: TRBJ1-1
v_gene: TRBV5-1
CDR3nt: TGCGCCAGCAGCTTGGGACGGGGAGACACTGAAGCTTTCTTT
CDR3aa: CASSLGRGDTEAFF

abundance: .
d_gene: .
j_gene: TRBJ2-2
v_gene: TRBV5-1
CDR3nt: TGCGCCAGCAGCTTAAGCCAGAACACCGGGGAGCTGTTTTTT
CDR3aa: CASSLSQNTGELFF

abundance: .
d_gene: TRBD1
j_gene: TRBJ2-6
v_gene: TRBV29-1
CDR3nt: TGCAGCGTTTCCGGACAGGCCTCTGGGGCCAACGTCCTGACTTTC
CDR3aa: CSVSGQASGANVLTF

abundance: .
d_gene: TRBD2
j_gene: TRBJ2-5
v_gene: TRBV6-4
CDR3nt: TGTGCCAGCAGTGAGCGGGGGAGCTGGGGGGAGACCCAGTACTTC
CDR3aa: CASSERGSWGETQYF

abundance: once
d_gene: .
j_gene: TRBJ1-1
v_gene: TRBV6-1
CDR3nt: TGTGCCAGCAGTGAAATTGATCGGGGGAACACTGAAGCTTTCTTT
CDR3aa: CASSEIDRGNTEAFF

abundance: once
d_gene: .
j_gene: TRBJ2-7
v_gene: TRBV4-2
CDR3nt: TGTGCCAGCAGCCAAGGTTACGCGGGGGAGCAGTACTTC
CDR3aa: CASSQGYAGEQYF

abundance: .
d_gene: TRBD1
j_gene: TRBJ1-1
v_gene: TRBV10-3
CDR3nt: TGTGCCATCAGTTCCCAACCCGGACAGGGGGGATTCATGAACACTGAAGCTTTCTTT
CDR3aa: CAISSQPGQGGFMNTEAFF

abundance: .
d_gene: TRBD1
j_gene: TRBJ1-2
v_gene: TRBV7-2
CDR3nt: TGTGCCAGCAACCCAGAAGGGACAGAGATCTATGGCTACACCTTC
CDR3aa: CASNPEGTEIYGYTF

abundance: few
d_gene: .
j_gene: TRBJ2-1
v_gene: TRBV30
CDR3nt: TGTGCCTGGGATAGCTCCTACAATGAGCAGTTCTTC
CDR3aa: CAWDSSYNEQFF

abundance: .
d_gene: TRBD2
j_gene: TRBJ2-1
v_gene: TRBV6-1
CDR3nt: TGTGCCTTTCGGGCGGGAGGGCGTGAGCAGTTCTTC
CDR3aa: CAFRAGGREQFF

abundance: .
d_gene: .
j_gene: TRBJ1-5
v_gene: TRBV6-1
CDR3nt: TGTGCCACCGCTCATGAGGGCAATCAGCCCCAGCATTTT
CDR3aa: CATAHEGNQPQHF

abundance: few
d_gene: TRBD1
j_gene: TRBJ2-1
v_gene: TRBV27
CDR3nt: TGTGCCAGCAGCCCCCCTGACAGGGGAACCTACAATGAGCAGTTCTTC
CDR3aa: CASSPPDRGTYNEQFF

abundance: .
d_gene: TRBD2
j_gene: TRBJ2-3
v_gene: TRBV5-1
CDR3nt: TGCGCCAGCAGGCCGGGAGGGGAGTTTGGTACGCAGTATTTT
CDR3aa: CASRPGGEFGTQYF

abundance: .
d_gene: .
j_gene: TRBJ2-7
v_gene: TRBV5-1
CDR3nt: TGCGCCAGCAGGCTAGTGCCGGGGACCTACGAGCAGTACTTC
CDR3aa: CASRLVPGTYEQYF

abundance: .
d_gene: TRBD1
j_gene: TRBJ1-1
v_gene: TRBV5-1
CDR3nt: TGCGCCAGCAGCTGGGACAGGGGCTTTGAAGCTTTCTTT
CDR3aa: CASSWDRGFEAFF

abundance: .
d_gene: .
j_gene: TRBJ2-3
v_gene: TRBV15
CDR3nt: TGTGCCACCAGCAGAGATAATCCAGGCACAGATACGCAGTATTTT
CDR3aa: CATSRDNPGTDTQYF

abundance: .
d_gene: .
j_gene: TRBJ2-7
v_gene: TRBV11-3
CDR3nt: TGTGCCAGCAGCCGTTACCTTATAGCAGCGAAAGAGCAGTACTTC
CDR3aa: CASSRYLIAAKEQYF

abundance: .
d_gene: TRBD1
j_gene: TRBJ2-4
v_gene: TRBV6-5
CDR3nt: TGTGCCAGCAGTGGACAGGGGGCGGACATTCAGTACTTC
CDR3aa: CASSGQGADIQYF

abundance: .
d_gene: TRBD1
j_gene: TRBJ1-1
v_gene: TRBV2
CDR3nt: TGTGCCAGCAGCCCCCGGGACAGGGTAACTGAAGCTTTCTTT
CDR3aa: CASSPRDRVTEAFF

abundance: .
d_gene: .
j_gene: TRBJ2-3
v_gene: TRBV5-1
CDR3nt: TGCGCCAGCAGCGTGGACAGTACAGATACGCAGTATTTT
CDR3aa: CASSVDSTDTQYF

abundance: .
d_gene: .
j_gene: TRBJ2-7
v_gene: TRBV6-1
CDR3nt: TGTGCCAGCAGTGAAAATTCGGGTAACCCCTACGAGCAGTACTTC
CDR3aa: CASSENSGNPYEQYF

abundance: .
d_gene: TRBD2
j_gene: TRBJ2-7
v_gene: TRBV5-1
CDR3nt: TGCGCCAGCAGCTTGGACGCGGGCGGGAGGTACGAGCAGTACTTC
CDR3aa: CASSLDAGGRYEQYF

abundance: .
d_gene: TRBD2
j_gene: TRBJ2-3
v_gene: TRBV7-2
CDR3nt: TGTGCCAGCAGCTTAGTCTCCAAGCGGGAGGGCACAGATACGCAGTATTTT
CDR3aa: CASSLVSKREGTDTQYF

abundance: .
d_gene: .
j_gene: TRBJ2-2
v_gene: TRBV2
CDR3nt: TGTGCCAGCAGGGCTCCCAACACCGGGGAGCTGTTTTTT
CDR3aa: CASRAPNTGELFF

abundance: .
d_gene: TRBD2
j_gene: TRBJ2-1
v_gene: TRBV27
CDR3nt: TGTGCCAGCAGTTGGCGGGAGGGGAATGAGCAGTTCTTC
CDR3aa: CASSWREGNEQFF

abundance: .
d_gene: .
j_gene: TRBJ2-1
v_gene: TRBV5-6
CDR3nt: TGTGCCAGCAGCCAAGCCGGCTTAGCGGACTCCTACAATGAGCAGTTCTTC
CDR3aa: CASSQAGLADSYNEQFF

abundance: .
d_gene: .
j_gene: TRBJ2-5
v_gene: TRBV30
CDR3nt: TGTGCCTGGAGTCCGAGGAGGGAGACCCAGTACTTC
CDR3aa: CAWSPRRETQYF

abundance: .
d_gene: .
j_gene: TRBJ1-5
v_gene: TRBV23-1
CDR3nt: TGCGCCAGCAGTCAATCGAGGAACAGGGCCGATCAGCCCCAGCATTTT
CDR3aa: CASSQSRNRADQPQHF

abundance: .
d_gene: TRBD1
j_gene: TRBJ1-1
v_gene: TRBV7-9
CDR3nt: TGTGCCAGCAGCCCACAGGGGCCGAGGATGAACACTGAAGCTTTCTTT
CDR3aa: CASSPQGPRMNTEAFF

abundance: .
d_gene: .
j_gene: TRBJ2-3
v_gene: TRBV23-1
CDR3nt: TGCGCCAGCAGTCAATCATTCGGAGGAGATACGCAGTATTTT
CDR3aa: CASSQSFGGDTQYF

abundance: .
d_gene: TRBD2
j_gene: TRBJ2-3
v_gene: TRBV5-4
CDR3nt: TGTGCCAGCAGCTTGGCTAGCGGGACAGATACGCAGTATTTT
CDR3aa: CASSLASGTDTQYF

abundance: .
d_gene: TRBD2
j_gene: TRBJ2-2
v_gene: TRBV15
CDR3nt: TGTGCCACTAGTGATAGCGGGACTTACGGGGAGCTGTTTTTT
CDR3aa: CATSDSGTYGELFF

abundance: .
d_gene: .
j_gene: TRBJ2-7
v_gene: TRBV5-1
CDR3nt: TGCGCCAGCAGCGTACAGGGGGGGTACGAGCAGTACTTC
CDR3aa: CASSVQGGYEQYF

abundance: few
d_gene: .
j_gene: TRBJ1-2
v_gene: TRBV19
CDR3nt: TGTGCCAGTAGTAGTTCGGGGTTCGGCTACACCTTC
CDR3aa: CASSSSGFGYTF

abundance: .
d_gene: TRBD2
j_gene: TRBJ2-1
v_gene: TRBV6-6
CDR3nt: TGTGCCAGCAGTCACATTCCGACTAGCACTGAGCAGTTCTTC
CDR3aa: CASSHIPTSTEQFF